The 28 T cell receptor beta chains given below trace back to one sample, sequenced in a study of T cells in Graves' hyperthyroidism and ophthalmopathy. Researchers took RNA transcripts and amplified the TCR beta CDR3 regions from them. Initially, a first-round RT-PCR of the TCR CDR3 employed the HTBI primer set. TCRdb ran MiXCR on the multiplex PCR reads and lists one entry per CDR3 protein. In the table there are some 420,000 distinct CDR3 sequences, roughly 15% of which are singletons. Sample: blood. The receptors were gathered from a woman aged 18-29 years with Graves' hyperthyroidism.

This clonotype was seen many times. The chain couples TRBV5-1 to TRBJ2-6; perhaps TRBD1 as D (6 bases). The germline CDR1 and CDR2 sequences are SGHRS and YFSETQ. The CDR3 is 15 residues long. V lost 1 base and J 2 bases, leaving 7 bases between the germline ends. This chain's CDR3 is CASSLTGTGANVLTF. In nucleotides, the CDR3 is TGCGCCAGCAGCTTGACAGGGACTGGGGCCAACGTCCTGACTTTC.

This clonotype has a count of ten or more. J is TRBJ2-3 and V is TRBV24-1, with D tentatively TRBD1 (6 bases). CDR3 size: 13 residues. Trimming cost V 7 bases and J 4 bases, with 11 bases left between them. From germline, CDR1 is KGHDR and CDR2 SFDVKD. Here the CDR3 reads CATSTSGADTQYF. The CDR3, as DNA: TGTGCCACCAGCACCTCAGGGGCAGATACGCAGTATTTT.

There are a few counts of this clonotype. The chain's CDR3 is CASSSGLENTGELFF. The CDR3 DNA reads as TGCGCCAGCAGCTCGGGACTGGAGAACACCGGGGAGCTGTTTTTT. The chain recombines TRBV5-1 with TRBJ2-2; D is possibly TRBD2 (6 bases). V lost 3 bases to trimming and J lost 1 base, with 10 bases between them. This CDR3 comprises 15 residues. Germline loops: CDR1 SGHRS, CDR2 YFSETQ.

This chain uses TRBV18 with TRBJ1-2; 8 nucleotides agree with TRBD1. Germline CDR1 reads KGHSH; CDR2 reads LQKENI. Trimming at V came to 3 bases and at J to 4 bases, leaving 7 bases not matched to a gene. The CDR3 runs 15 residues. This chain's CDR3 is CASSPQTGAVYGYTF. CDR3 nucleotide sequence: TGTGCCAGCTCACCTCAGACAGGGGCTGTCTATGGCTACACCTTC.

This clonotype was detected ten times or more. J is TRBJ2-1 and V is TRBV15; 13 bases match TRBD2. V trimming: 5 bases; J trimming: 7 bases; junction bases outside the gene matches: 5. The CDR3 is made up of 15 amino acids. The germline V gene has CDR1 LNHNV and CDR2 YYDKDF (reference sequence). The CDR3 bases are TGTGCCACCAGCCGGACTAGCGGGGGCGTAAATGAGCAGTTCTTC. Encoded protein: CATSRTSGGVNEQFF.

This clonotype came up many times. The chain carries TRBV30 and TRBJ2-7; D uncertain. V dropped 0 bases and J dropped 3 bases, with 9 bases sitting between them. Germline V gene data show CDR1 as GTSNPN and CDR2 as SVGIG (reference sequence). This CDR3 is 13 amino acids long. DNA for the CDR3: TGTGCCTGGAGTGTACTTCTGGTCTACGAGCAGTACTTC. Its translation is CAWSVLLVYEQYF.

This chain joins TRBV5-6 and TRBJ2-2; D not resolved. V gave up 2 bases and J gave up 4 bases, with 6 bases separating them. This CDR3 has 13 amino acids. Germline V gene lookup returns CDR1 SGHDT and CDR2 YYEEEE. The CDR3 reads CASSLLLTGELFF. The CDR3 nucleotides read TGTGCCAGCAGCTTATTGCTCACCGGGGAGCTGTTTTTT.

There are a few counts of this clonotype. The chain employs TRBV18 and TRBJ1-1, with no clear D. The CDR3 runs 16 residues. Looked up from germline, CDR1 is KGHSH and CDR2 is LQKENI. V lost 3 bases to trimming and J lost 0 bases, with 14 bases between them. CDR3 sequence (DNA): TGTGCCAGCTCACCGGGTTTCGCTCCGGTGAACACTGAAGCTTTCTTT. It yields the protein CASSPGFAPVNTEAFF.

A note on this clonotype: One end of the junction is discordant with germline, which a read error may explain. The chain recombines TRBV7-3 with TRBJ2-2, with D maybe TRBD2 (5 bases). The germline V gene has CDR1 SGHTA and CDR2 FQGTGA. The CDR3 spans 13 residues. DNA for the CDR3: TGTGCCAGCAGCTCCGTGTACACCGGGGAACTGTTTTTT. This encodes CASSSVYTGELFF.

In this sample, this clonotype turned up many times. The V and J genes are TRBV6-1 and TRBJ2-2, with a tentative D call TRBD1 (6 bases). With 6 bases removed from V and 0 bases from J, the gap between germline ends came to 11 bases. The V gene's germline CDR1 is MNHNS and CDR2 SASEGT. This CDR3 is built from 15 residues. The CDR3 bases are TGTGCCAGCAGGGCGGACAGCTCGAACACCGGGGAGCTGTTTTTT. Translation: CASRADSSNTGELFF.

This clonotype was recorded many times. V is TRBV12-3 or TRBV12-4 and J is TRBJ1-1; D gene ambiguous. The CDR3 has 14 amino acids. V gave up 5 bases and J gave up 1 base, with 11 bases separating them. The CDR3 spells CASSPVGRNTEAFF. The CDR3 bases are TGTGCCAGCAGTCCTGTTGGAAGGAACACTGAAGCTTTCTTT.

Ten or more counts support this clonotype. This rearrangement joins TRBV5-4 to TRBJ1-1; no reliable D call. Trimming removed 0 bases from V and 7 bases from J, with 16 bases in between. This CDR3 contains 15 residues. Germline V lookup: CDR1 SGHNT, CDR2 YYREEE (reference sequence). CDR3 protein: CASSLDSVGWGEAFF. CDR3 coding DNA: TGTGCCAGCAGCTTGGATTCCGTCGGGTGGGGTGAAGCTTTCTTT. The whole variable domain, filled in from reference TRBV5-4 and TRBJ1-1, reads ETGVTQSPTHLIKTRGQQVTLRCSSQSGHNTVSWYQQALGQGPQFIFQYYREEENGRGNFPPRFSGLQFPNYSSELNVNALELDDSALYLCASSLDSVGWGEAFFGQGTRLTVV.

Ten or more counts support this clonotype. This rearrangement joins TRBV2 to TRBJ1-1; D call uncertain. Germline V gene sequence: CDR1 SNHLY, CDR2 FYNNEI. V was trimmed by 10 bases and J by 6 bases, leaving 18 bases between them. This CDR3 comprises 13 residues. The CDR3 DNA follows: TGTGCCACCCCTGATAGGGTAGGGTCTGAAGCTTTCTTT. Protein: CATPDRVGSEAFF. Full variable domain (rest looked up from reference TRBV2 and TRBJ1-1): EPEVTQTPSHQVTQMGQEVILRCVPISNHLYFYWYRQILGQKVEFLVSFYNNEISEKSEIFDDQFSVERPDGSNFTLKIRSTKLEDSAMYFCATPDRVGSEAFFGQGTRLTVV.

This clonotype was counted at least ten times. The CDR3 loop reads CASSAGTAYGYTF. The CDR3 DNA is TGTGCCAGCAGCGCCGGGACCGCCTATGGCTACACCTTC. The rearrangement joins TRBV9 to TRBJ1-2, with D perhaps matching TRBD1 (5 bases). The CDR3 totals 13 residues. V was trimmed by 3 bases and J by 4 bases, leaving 10 bases between them. Per the germline V gene, CDR1 is SGDLS and CDR2 is YYNGEE.

The DNA for the CDR3 is TGTGCCTGGAGTATAACCAGAGGAAATTCACCCCTCCACTTT. It translates to CAWSITRGNSPLHF. V is TRBV30 and J is TRBJ1-6; no clear D gene. This CDR3 comprises 14 residues. CDR1 is GTSNPN and CDR2 is SVGIG in the germline V gene (reference sequence). Trimming left V 2 bases short and J 7 bases short, with 12 bases between. Filled out from reference TRBV30 and TRBJ1-6, the complete variable domain reads SQTIHQWPATLVQPVGSPLSLECTVEGTSNPNLYWYRQAAGRGLQLLFYSVGIGQISSEVPQNLSASRPQDRQFILSSKKLLLSDSGFYLCAWSITRGNSPLHFGNGTRLTVT.

Ten or more counts support this clonotype. V usage is TRBV7-2 and J usage is TRBJ2-1; 9 bases agree with TRBD2. Germline V gene lookup returns CDR1 SGHTA and CDR2 FQGNSA. The CDR3 covers 15 residues. The V and J ends lost 0 bases and 9 bases, in that order; junction bases with no gene match: 6. The CDR3 coding sequence is TGTGCCAGCAGCTTAGCTAGCGGGAGTTTTAGTGAGCAGTTCTTC. This sequence encodes CASSLASGSFSEQFF.

This clonotype was seen ten or more times. V gene TRBV28 combines with J gene TRBJ2-1; weak D call: TRBD2 (6 bases). V lost 6 bases and J lost 8, with 17 bases in between. The CDR3 is 14 amino acids. The germline CDR1 and CDR2 sequences are MDHEN and SYDVKM. The CDR3 nucleotides are TGTGCCAGCAGCCCGCCCCGGAGGGGCCATGAGCAGTTCTTC. Amino acid sequence: CASSPPRRGHEQFF.

This clonotype was seen at least ten times. The V gene is TRBV6-1, the J gene TRBJ2-5, with TRBD1 matching 7 bases. Unmatched junction bases numbered 8, after V lost 6 bases and J lost 1 base. Germline V CDR1 and CDR2: MNHNS, SASEGT. The CDR3 covers 15 residues. The DNA of the CDR3 is TGTGCCAGCAGCATAGGGGGCCAAAGCCAAGAGACCCAGTACTTC. Translated: CASSIGGQSQETQYF.

The genes are TRBV4-1 and TRBJ2-4; D may be TRBD2 (5 bases). The V end lost 4 bases, the J end lost 0 bases, and 10 bases lay between the germline ends. The CDR3 contains 15 residues. Germline V gene lookup returns CDR1 MGHRA and CDR2 YSYEKL. CDR3 sequence: CASSPGGSAKNIQYF. The CDR3 nucleotides are TGCGCCAGCAGCCCCGGCGGGTCAGCCAAAAACATTCAGTACTTC.

This clonotype was observed at least ten times. The chain joins TRBV30 to TRBJ2-6; D unclear. The CDR3 is made up of 12 amino acids. Germline V gene data show CDR1 as GTSNPN and CDR2 as SVGIG (reference sequence). The germline V and J ends were trimmed by 5 bases and 0 bases, with 2 bases remaining between them. The CDR3 region is CAWDSGANVLTF. The CDR3 DNA reads TGTGCCTGGGACTCTGGGGCCAACGTCCTGACTTTC. The entire variable domain, with the rest obtained from reference TRBV30 and TRBJ2-6, is as follows: SQTIHQWPATLVQPVGSPLSLECTVEGTSNPNLYWYRQAAGRGLQLLFYSVGIGQISSEVPQNLSASRPQDRQFILSSKKLLLSDSGFYLCAWDSGANVLTFGAGSRLTVL.

This clonotype was recorded at least ten times. This chain uses TRBV11-1 with TRBJ1-2, with a weak D call TRBD1 (5 bases). The V end lost 4 bases, the J end lost 4 bases, and 10 bases lay between the germline ends. From germline, CDR1 is SGHAT and CDR2 FQDESV (reference sequence). CDR3 length: 13 residues. The CDR3 bases are TGTGCCAGCAGCTGGGGACGGAGCTATGGCTACACCTTC. Encoded protein: CASSWGRSYGYTF.

The chain recombines TRBV20-1 with TRBJ2-3; either TRBD1 or TRBD2 may supply D (5 bases each). The CDR3 runs to 13 residues. The V and J ends lost 3 bases and 4 bases respectively, with 11 bases between them. Germline V gene data show CDR1 as DFQATT and CDR2 as SNEGSKA (reference sequence). Here the CDR3 reads CSARGVSSDTQYF. The CDR3 DNA is TGCAGTGCTAGGGGGGTTTCCTCAGATACGCAGTATTTT.

The table lists this clonotype with a few counts. The chain employs TRBV30 and TRBJ1-1; maybe TRBD1 (5 bases). The CDR3 spans 15 residues. The V gene's germline CDR1 is GTSNPN and CDR2 SVGIG (reference sequence). V dropped 2 bases and J dropped 4 bases, with 17 bases sitting between them. The chain's CDR3 is CAWSSREYWGTEAFF. The CDR3 nucleotides are TGTGCCTGGAGTTCCAGGGAGTATTGGGGCACTGAAGCTTTCTTT.

V is TRBV7-3 and J is TRBJ2-1; D possibly corresponds to TRBD2 (6 bases). The CDR3 length is 16 residues. The germline V gene has CDR1 SGHTA and CDR2 FQGTGA. Trimming cost V 5 bases and J 5 bases, with 19 bases left between them. DNA for the CDR3: TGTGCCAGCAGCCCCCCCCCGGGAGTTCACGACAATGAGCAGTTCTTC. This sequence encodes CASSPPPGVHDNEQFF. Using reference TRBV7-3 and TRBJ2-1 for the parts outside the CDR3, the full variable domain is GAGVSQTPSNKVTEKGKYVELRCDPISGHTALYWYRQSLGQGPEFLIYFQGTGAADDSGLPNDRFFAVRPEGSVSTLKIQRTERGDSAVYLCASSPPPGVHDNEQFFGPGTRLTVL.

The J gene is TRBJ2-7, the V gene TRBV20-1, with 7 bases fitting TRBD1. V lost 6 bases to trimming and J lost 6 bases; unmatched junction nucleotides: 5. CDR3 length: 11 residues. CDR1 and CDR2 (germline): DFQATT, SNEGSKA (reference sequence). In DNA form, the CDR3 reads TGCAGTGCCTACAGGGGTACCGAGCAGTACTTC. Its translation: CSAYRGTEQYF.

This clonotype was detected many times. The chain employs TRBV10-3 and TRBJ2-5, with 7 bases fitting TRBD1. This CDR3 is built from 13 residues. Germline assignment: CDR1 ENHRY and CDR2 SYGVKD. J was trimmed by 4 bases and V by 10 bases; bases with no gene match: 9. CDR3 residues: CATRTGVGETQYF. The DNA for the CDR3 is TGTGCCACCCGGACAGGCGTGGGAGAGACCCAGTACTTC.

This clonotype was seen repeatedly, ten times or more. J is TRBJ1-1 and V is TRBV28, with D possibly matching TRBD1 (5 bases). CDR3 size: 14 residues. With 5 bases removed from V and 11 bases from J, the gap between germline ends came to 21 bases. Germline loops: CDR1 MDHEN, CDR2 SYDVKM. CDR3 coding DNA: TGTGCCAGCAGTCGATCGGGACCGGCAAATGGGGCTTTCTTT. Amino acids: CASSRSGPANGAFF. Looking up the rest from reference TRBV28 and TRBJ1-1 gives the full variable domain: DVKVTQSSRYLVKRTGEKVFLECVQDMDHENMFWYRQDPGLGLRLIYFSYDVKMKEKGDIPEGYSVSREKKERFSLILESASTNQTSMYLCASSRSGPANGAFFGQGTRLTVV.

This clonotype was seen many times. The chain carries TRBV27 and TRBJ2-3; D possibly corresponds to TRBD2 (5 bases). V was clipped by 6 bases and J by 3 bases, with 13 bases between them. Looked up from germline, CDR1 is MNHEY and CDR2 is SMNVEV (reference sequence). CDR3 length: 14 residues. Here the CDR3 reads CASRSLGSTDTQYF. CDR3 DNA sequence: TGTGCCAGCAGGTCATTAGGGAGTACAGATACGCAGTATTTT.